The clone carrying this T cell receptor beta chain was seen more than once but under ten times. Its antigen is currently unknown. This sample is part of a study of CD8 T cells in ankylosing spondylitis. Study-level findings and limits: As reported, disease-linked clones showed significant enrichment in matched ankylosing spondylitis synovial fluid. Ankylosing spondylitis blood appeared to carry a characteristic TCR beta motif of under ten highly homologous variants. Disease-linked clones bore a CD8+ phenotype, appearing relatively rarely in peripheral blood.

Quantitative 5'-RACE with molecular barcodes generated TCR beta libraries. TCRdb analysed the 5' RACE reads with MiXCR anew, one entry per CDR3 protein. Among 200,000 to 250,000 distinct CDR3 sequences listed, more than 9% were seen once. Germline V gives CDR1 SGHRS, CDR2 YFSETQ. This CDR3 is built from 13 residues. Deletions cut 5 bases from V and 4 bases from J, with 12 bases between. The sequence was obtained from a male donor with ankylosing spondylitis or in good health (not recorded which). The sequenced sample was blood, either unsorted or a sorted T cell fraction (not recorded which). The V call is TRBV5-1, the J call TRBJ1-1; D is unclear. The CDR3 DNA sequence: TGCGCCAGCAGTTTAGACGTGCCCACTGAAGCTTTCTTT. Translating it yields CASSLDVPTEAFF.